This T cell receptor (beta chain) was sequenced for a study of Ad26.COV2.S vaccination and SARS-CoV-2 variants. Sequencing was performed with immunoSEQ multiplex PCR; in TCRdb, only in-frame clones are kept and a portion is missing. Of 350,000 to 450,000 clones listed, around nine tenths are singletons. The treatment here: approximately 18 received Ad26.COV2.S at low or high dose, single or two shots; roughly five received placebo; per-sample allocation not given. The samples were gathered on day 63 after the first injection of vaccine or placebo. Sequences were derived from peripheral blood, sampled in a trial of Ad26.COV2.S vaccine versus placebo. This clonotype was obtained from a person aged 18 to 65 who received the Ad26.COV2.S COVID-19 vaccine or a placebo.

The CDR3 region is CASSEGNNQPQHF. CDR3 nucleotide sequence: TGTGCCAGCAGTGAAGGTAACAATCAGCCCCAGCATTTT. The rearrangement uses TRBV6-1 and TRBJ1-5; D is ambiguous. There are 13 residues in the CDR3. V was trimmed by 1 base and J by 3 bases, leaving 4 bases between them. CDR1 is MNHNS, CDR2 SASEGT, per germline.